Listed below are T cell receptor beta chains from one sample, sequenced in a study of blood T cell repertoires in COVID-19. Data came from immunoSEQ multiplex PCR; TCRdb stores just in-frame clones and leaves some out. Altogether fewer than 150,000 clones are present, just under 85% being singletons, with the ten largest covering 13%. Sequenced: peripheral blood. The receptor source for this set is a human donor in a cohort sampled during active COVID-19. The CDR3 runs from the conserved cysteine through the conserved F or W. The order of the fields is J gene, D gene, V gene, clone size, CDR3 protein, CDR3 DNA. A D gene is named only where the DNA matches it firmly. The size of a clone is reported for some rows only, either as once, few or many, or as a class for expanded clones.

j_gene: TRBJ2-7; d_gene: NA; v_gene: TRBV5-1; abundance: NA; CDR3aa: CASSLSRSSYEQYF; CDR3nt: TGCGCCAGCAGCTTGAGCCGGTCCTCCTACGAGCAGTACTTC
j_gene: TRBJ2-7; d_gene: NA; v_gene: TRBV10-2; abundance: NA; CDR3aa: CASTLSRVSYEQYF; CDR3nt: TGCGCCAGCACCCTTTCCAGGGTTTCCTACGAGCAGTACTTC
j_gene: TRBJ2-7; d_gene: TRBD2; v_gene: TRBV5-1; abundance: once; CDR3aa: CASSLTSGAYEQYF; CDR3nt: TGCGCCAGCAGCTTGACTAGCGGGGCCTACGAGCAGTACTTC
j_gene: TRBJ2-3; d_gene: NA; v_gene: TRBV7-2; abundance: NA; CDR3aa: CASKEGGATTDTQYF; CDR3nt: TGTGCCAGTAAGGAGGGGGGGGCCACCACAGATACGCAGTATTTT
j_gene: TRBJ2-1; d_gene: NA; v_gene: TRBV7-6; abundance: NA; CDR3aa: CASSYTTFNEQFF; CDR3nt: TGTGCCAGCAGTTACACCACGTTCAATGAGCAGTTCTTC
j_gene: TRBJ2-3; d_gene: NA; v_gene: TRBV2; abundance: NA; CDR3aa: CATVARGRADTQYF; CDR3nt: TGTGCCACGGTGGCGCGGGGCAGAGCAGATACGCAGTATTTT
j_gene: TRBJ1-1; d_gene: NA; v_gene: TRBV10-1; abundance: NA; CDR3aa: CASSEPRAAKAFF; CDR3nt: TGCGCCAGCAGTGAGCCGCGGGCAGCAAAAGCTTTCTTT
j_gene: TRBJ1-2; d_gene: NA; v_gene: TRBV30; abundance: NA; CDR3aa: CAWSPGANYGYTF; CDR3nt: TGTGCCTGGAGTCCCGGAGCTAACTATGGCTACACCTTC
j_gene: TRBJ2-7; d_gene: TRBD1; v_gene: TRBV7-9; abundance: NA; CDR3aa: CASSSRDRNYYEQYF; CDR3nt: TGTGCCAGCAGCTCCCGGGACAGGAATTACTACGAGCAGTACTTC
j_gene: TRBJ2-3; d_gene: TRBD2; v_gene: TRBV19; abundance: NA; CDR3aa: CASSLAAGGTDTQYF; CDR3nt: TGTGCCAGTAGTCTCGCAGCGGGGGGCACAGATACGCAGTATTTT
j_gene: TRBJ1-1; d_gene: NA; v_gene: TRBV6-5; abundance: NA; CDR3aa: CASSYSVQGEAFF; CDR3nt: TGTGCCAGCAGTTACTCGGTCCAGGGGGAAGCTTTCTTT
j_gene: TRBJ1-1; d_gene: TRBD1; v_gene: TRBV25-1; abundance: NA; CDR3aa: CASSERTGGNTEAFF; CDR3nt: TGTGCCAGCAGTGAACGAACAGGGGGAAACACTGAAGCTTTCTTT
j_gene: TRBJ1-4; d_gene: NA; v_gene: TRBV6-1; abundance: NA; CDR3aa: CASSESTGMGEKLFF; CDR3nt: TGTGCCAGCAGTGAATCGACCGGGATGGGCGAAAAACTGTTTTTT
j_gene: TRBJ2-5; d_gene: TRBD2; v_gene: TRBV3-1/TRBV3-2; abundance: NA; CDR3aa: CASSRLAGGETQYF; CDR3nt: TGTGCCAGCAGCCGACTAGCGGGGGGGGAGACCCAGTACTTC
j_gene: TRBJ2-2; d_gene: TRBD1; v_gene: TRBV18; abundance: NA; CDR3aa: CASSPRQGTGELFF; CDR3nt: TGTGCCAGCTCACCACGACAGGGGACCGGGGAGCTGTTTTTT
j_gene: TRBJ1-6; d_gene: NA; v_gene: TRBV19; abundance: NA; CDR3aa: CASSNRGDGPLHF; CDR3nt: TGTGCCAGTAGTAACCGGGGGGATGGACCCCTCCACTTT
j_gene: TRBJ1-2; d_gene: NA; v_gene: TRBV6-2/TRBV6-3; abundance: NA; CDR3aa: CASSYSEQANYGYTF; CDR3nt: TGTGCCAGCAGTTACTCGGAACAGGCGAACTATGGCTACACCTTC
j_gene: TRBJ1-3; d_gene: TRBD1; v_gene: TRBV6-4; abundance: NA; CDR3aa: CASSVHRGRGNTIYF; CDR3nt: TGTGCCAGCAGTGTCCACAGGGGGCGGGGAAACACCATATATTTT
j_gene: TRBJ2-5; d_gene: NA; v_gene: TRBV5-1; abundance: NA; CDR3aa: CASSLFGQQETQYF; CDR3nt: TGCGCCAGCAGCTTGTTTGGGCAGCAAGAGACCCAGTACTTC
j_gene: TRBJ1-2; d_gene: NA; v_gene: TRBV18; abundance: NA; CDR3aa: CASSSRGGYGYTF; CDR3nt: TGTGCCAGCTCATCGCGAGGGGGATATGGCTACACCTTC
j_gene: TRBJ1-6; d_gene: TRBD1; v_gene: TRBV7-8; abundance: few; CDR3aa: CASSTRTGSDSPLHF; CDR3nt: TGTGCCAGCAGCACGAGGACAGGGTCGGATTCACCCCTCCACTTT
j_gene: TRBJ1-2; d_gene: TRBD1; v_gene: TRBV7-9; abundance: NA; CDR3aa: CASSLTGTGVGYTF; CDR3nt: TGTGCCAGCAGCTTAACGGGGACAGGGGTTGGCTACACCTTC
j_gene: TRBJ2-2; d_gene: TRBD1; v_gene: TRBV5-5; abundance: NA; CDR3aa: CASSPDRVSGELFF; CDR3nt: TGTGCCAGCAGCCCGGACAGGGTTTCCGGGGAGCTGTTTTTT
j_gene: TRBJ1-1; d_gene: TRBD1; v_gene: TRBV3-1/TRBV3-2; abundance: NA; CDR3aa: CASSQGQGVNTEAFF; CDR3nt: TGTGCCAGCAGCCAAGGACAGGGAGTGAACACTGAAGCTTTCTTT
j_gene: TRBJ2-2; d_gene: TRBD2; v_gene: TRBV11-3; abundance: NA; CDR3aa: CASRRGGQTGELFF; CDR3nt: TGTGCCAGCAGGCGGGGGGGCCAGACCGGGGAGCTGTTTTTT
j_gene: TRBJ1-2; d_gene: NA; v_gene: TRBV29-1; abundance: NA; CDR3aa: CSVGSTGQNNYGYTF; CDR3nt: TGCAGCGTTGGCTCGACGGGACAAAATAACTATGGCTACACCTTC
j_gene: TRBJ1-2; d_gene: TRBD1; v_gene: TRBV27; abundance: NA; CDR3aa: CASSFRDSYGYTF; CDR3nt: TGTGCCAGCAGTTTCCGGGACAGCTATGGCTACACCTTC
j_gene: TRBJ2-3; d_gene: NA; v_gene: TRBV30; abundance: NA; CDR3aa: CAWKEERGRTDTQYF; CDR3nt: TGTGCCTGGAAGGAAGAAAGGGGAAGGACAGATACGCAGTATTTT
j_gene: TRBJ2-3; d_gene: NA; v_gene: TRBV4-1; abundance: NA; CDR3aa: CASSQVSGERSSTDTQYF; CDR3nt: TGCGCCAGCAGCCAAGTTAGCGGAGAACGAAGTAGCACAGATACGCAGTATTTT
j_gene: TRBJ2-5; d_gene: NA; v_gene: TRBV10-3; abundance: NA; CDR3aa: CAISGQEETQYF; CDR3nt: TGTGCCATCAGTGGGCAGGAAGAGACCCAGTACTTC
j_gene: TRBJ1-3; d_gene: NA; v_gene: TRBV20-1; abundance: NA; CDR3aa: CSAEAGTTIYF; CDR3nt: TGCAGTGCTGAAGCCGGGACTACCATATATTTT
j_gene: TRBJ2-3; d_gene: TRBD2; v_gene: TRBV7-6; abundance: NA; CDR3aa: CASNNRGEHQYF; CDR3nt: TGTGCCAGCAACAACCGGGGGGAACATCAGTATTTT
j_gene: TRBJ2-3; d_gene: TRBD2; v_gene: TRBV3-1/TRBV3-2; abundance: few; CDR3aa: CATGRGSTDTQYF; CDR3nt: TGTGCCACCGGGAGGGGAAGCACAGATACGCAGTATTTT
j_gene: TRBJ2-1; d_gene: TRBD1; v_gene: TRBV3-1/TRBV3-2; abundance: NA; CDR3aa: CASSRRDRTHNEQFF; CDR3nt: TGTGCCAGCAGCCGCCGGGACAGAACACACAATGAGCAGTTCTTC
j_gene: TRBJ2-3; d_gene: NA; v_gene: TRBV21-1; abundance: NA; CDR3aa: CASSADKRGTVDTQYF; CDR3nt: TGTGCCAGCAGCGCTGATAAGCGGGGGACCGTCGATACGCAGTATTTT
j_gene: TRBJ1-1; d_gene: TRBD1; v_gene: TRBV9; abundance: NA; CDR3aa: CASSVDRGRTEAFF; CDR3nt: TGTGCCAGCAGCGTAGACAGGGGGCGAACTGAAGCTTTCTTT
j_gene: TRBJ2-5; d_gene: NA; v_gene: TRBV10-3; abundance: NA; CDR3aa: CAISDISVQETQYF; CDR3nt: TGTGCCATCAGTGACATTAGCGTCCAAGAGACCCAGTACTTC
j_gene: TRBJ2-7; d_gene: NA; v_gene: TRBV6-6; abundance: NA; CDR3aa: CASSYGFEGDYEQYF; CDR3nt: TGTGCCAGCAGTTACGGCTTCGAGGGGGACTACGAGCAGTACTTC
j_gene: TRBJ1-1; d_gene: TRBD1; v_gene: TRBV5-4; abundance: NA; CDR3aa: CASSLDVGQGDTEAFF; CDR3nt: TGTGCCAGCAGCTTGGACGTAGGACAGGGGGACACTGAAGCTTTCTTT
j_gene: TRBJ1-5; d_gene: NA; v_gene: TRBV30; abundance: NA; CDR3aa: CAWSQTDANQPQHF; CDR3nt: TGTGCCTGGAGTCAAACAGATGCAAATCAGCCCCAGCATTTT
j_gene: TRBJ2-3; d_gene: NA; v_gene: TRBV2; abundance: once; CDR3aa: CASSEMGGRDTQYF; CDR3nt: TGTGCCAGCAGTGAAATGGGGGGGCGAGATACGCAGTATTTT
j_gene: TRBJ1-2; d_gene: NA; v_gene: TRBV25-1; abundance: NA; CDR3aa: CASSEPGGANYGYTF; CDR3nt: TGTGCCAGCAGTGAGCCAGGAGGGGCTAACTATGGCTACACCTTC
j_gene: TRBJ1-1; d_gene: NA; v_gene: TRBV5-6; abundance: NA; CDR3aa: CASSRTVSTEAFF; CDR3nt: TGTGCCAGCAGCCGGACAGTTTCCACTGAAGCTTTCTTT
j_gene: TRBJ2-7; d_gene: TRBD1; v_gene: TRBV10-3; abundance: NA; CDR3aa: CAISEGQGVYEQYF; CDR3nt: TGTGCCATCAGTGAAGGACAGGGGGTCTACGAGCAGTACTTC
j_gene: TRBJ1-1; d_gene: NA; v_gene: TRBV19; abundance: once; CDR3aa: CASSPAPGRGTEAFF; CDR3nt: TGTGCCAGTAGCCCGGCCCCGGGGCGGGGGACTGAAGCTTTCTTT
j_gene: TRBJ2-5; d_gene: NA; v_gene: TRBV19; abundance: NA; CDR3aa: CASSKQAEETQYF; CDR3nt: TGTGCCAGTAGTAAACAGGCCGAAGAGACCCAGTACTTC
j_gene: TRBJ1-1; d_gene: NA; v_gene: TRBV13; abundance: NA; CDR3aa: CASSKTAGGNTEAFF; CDR3nt: TGTGCCAGCAGTAAGACGGCAGGAGGGAACACTGAAGCTTTCTTT
j_gene: TRBJ2-1; d_gene: NA; v_gene: TRBV7-2; abundance: NA; CDR3aa: CASSLEGAFHNEQFF; CDR3nt: TGTGCCAGCAGCTTAGAAGGGGCATTTCACAATGAGCAGTTCTTC
j_gene: TRBJ1-5; d_gene: NA; v_gene: TRBV7-8; abundance: NA; CDR3aa: CASSLFADSNNQPQHF; CDR3nt: TGTGCCAGCAGCTTATTCGCAGACAGCAACAATCAGCCCCAGCATTTT
j_gene: TRBJ1-2; d_gene: NA; v_gene: TRBV5-8; abundance: NA; CDR3aa: CASSLVAQGSWSGYTF; CDR3nt: TGTGCCAGCAGCTTGGTGGCCCAGGGGAGTTGGAGTGGCTACACCTTC
j_gene: TRBJ1-1; d_gene: TRBD1; v_gene: TRBV5-5; abundance: NA; CDR3aa: CASSLLRDRENTEAFF; CDR3nt: TGTGCCAGCAGCCTACTCCGGGACAGGGAGAACACTGAAGCTTTCTTT
j_gene: TRBJ2-3; d_gene: NA; v_gene: TRBV7-9; abundance: NA; CDR3aa: CASSLGGADTQYF; CDR3nt: TGTGCCAGCAGCTTAGGGGGCGCAGATACGCAGTATTTT
j_gene: TRBJ1-1; d_gene: NA; v_gene: TRBV9; abundance: NA; CDR3aa: CASSAGRDTEAFF; CDR3nt: TGTGCCAGCAGCGCGGGGAGGGACACTGAAGCTTTCTTT
j_gene: TRBJ1-5; d_gene: NA; v_gene: TRBV2; abundance: NA; CDR3aa: CASSTVQGNQPQHF; CDR3nt: TGTGCCAGCAGTACAGTTCAGGGCAATCAGCCCCAGCATTTT
j_gene: TRBJ1-2; d_gene: NA; v_gene: TRBV7-2; abundance: NA; CDR3aa: CASSLAPSRYNGYTF; CDR3nt: TGTGCCAGCAGCTTAGCGCCCAGCAGGTATAATGGCTACACCTTC